This T cell receptor beta chain was observed in a study of beta chain features in type 1 diabetes. The germline gives CDR1 MDHEN, CDR2 SYDVKM. Trimming cost V 5 bases and J 4 bases; bases outside gene matches: 11. This CDR3 spans 16 amino acids. Expressed TCRB transcripts were sequenced because the entire RNA isolate underwent reverse transcription. Assay used: immunoSEQ multiplex PCR; TCRdb lists only in-frame clones, some missing. The sample contains 200,000 to 250,000 clones, about 11% of which appear only once. The table lists this clone with a few counts. V is TRBV28 and J is TRBJ2-7, with 10 bases that match TRBD2. The sequenced material came from central memory CD4+ T cells from blood. This TCR was recovered from a man between 18 and 35 years old in good health. The CDR3 nucleotides are TGTGCCAGCAGTCCAACTACTAGCGGGACAACATACGAGCAGTACTTC. It translates to CASSPTTSGTTYEQYF.